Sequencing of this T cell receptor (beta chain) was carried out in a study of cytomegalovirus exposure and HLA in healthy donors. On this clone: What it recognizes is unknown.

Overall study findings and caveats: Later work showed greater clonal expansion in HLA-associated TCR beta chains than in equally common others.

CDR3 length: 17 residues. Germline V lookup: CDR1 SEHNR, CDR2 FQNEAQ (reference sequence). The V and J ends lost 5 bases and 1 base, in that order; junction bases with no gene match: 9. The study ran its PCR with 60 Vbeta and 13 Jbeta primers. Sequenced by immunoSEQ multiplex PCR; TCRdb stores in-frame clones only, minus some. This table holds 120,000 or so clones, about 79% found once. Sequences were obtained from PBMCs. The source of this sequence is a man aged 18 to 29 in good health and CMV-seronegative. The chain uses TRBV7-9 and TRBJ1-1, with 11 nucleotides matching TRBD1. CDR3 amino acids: CASSDWGTGGKNTEAFF. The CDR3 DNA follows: TGTGCCAGCAGCGATTGGGGGACAGGGGGTAAGAACACTGAAGCTTTCTTT.